The 9 T cell receptor beta chains below were found in one sample sequenced in a study of T cells in Graves' hyperthyroidism and ophthalmopathy. Amplification of TCR beta CDR3 regions used RNA as the template. Carried out on the TCR CDR3, a first-round RT-PCR used the HTBI primer set. Using its own MiXCR run on the multiplex PCR reads, TCRdb lists one record per CDR3 protein. Here the sample spans about 400,000 distinct CDR3 sequences, more than 13% being singletons. The sequenced material came from blood. Receptor source: a man in his fifties with Graves' ophthalmopathy.

There are many counts of this clonotype. The rearrangement links TRBV15 to TRBJ2-1; possible D gene TRBD2, 5 bases. CDR3 length equals 15 residues. Germline CDR1 and CDR2: LNHNV and YYDKDF (reference sequence). V was trimmed by 0 bases and J by 4 bases, leaving 10 bases between them. This CDR3 reads CATSRDLAAYNEQFF. The DNA for the CDR3 is TGTGCCACCAGCAGAGACCTAGCAGCGTACAATGAGCAGTTCTTC. Complete variable domain (other parts from reference TRBV15 and TRBJ2-1): DAMVIQNPRYQVTQFGKPVTLSCSQTLNHNVMYWYQQKSSQAPKLLFHYYDKDFNNEADTPDNFQSRRPNTSFCFLDIRSPGLGDTAMYLCATSRDLAAYNEQFFGPGTRLTVL.

This clonotype was recorded at least ten times. This rearrangement joins TRBV2 to TRBJ2-5; maybe TRBD1 (5 bases). CDR3 length: 15 residues. V gave up 2 bases and J gave up 2 bases, with 12 bases separating them. CDR1 and CDR2 (germline): SNHLY, FYNNEI. In DNA, the CDR3 is TGTGCCAGCAGTGAATTGGCAGGGAAACAAGAGACCCAGTACTTC. It specifies CASSELAGKQETQYF.

This clonotype was detected many times. This sequence joins TRBV6-1 and TRBJ2-1; 11 bases fit TRBD2. The V segment lost 5 bases and the J segment 4 bases; nucleotides outside the gene matches: 4. The CDR3 contains 15 residues. Germline values: CDR1 MNHNS, CDR2 SASEGT. CDR3 in amino acids: CASSMLAGGYNEQFF. The CDR3 nucleotides are TGTGCCAGCAGTATGCTAGCGGGAGGTTACAATGAGCAGTTCTTC.

This clonotype appeared many times. The chain carries TRBV5-1 and TRBJ1-2, with D perhaps matching TRBD1 (5 bases). Between the trimmed V and J ends, which lost 4 bases and 6 bases, there was a span of 10 bases. Germline CDR1 SGHRS, CDR2 YFSETQ. The length of the CDR3 is 12 residues. CDR3 in amino acids: CASSAMGHGYTF. The CDR3 nucleotides are TGCGCCAGCAGCGCGATGGGGCATGGCTACACCTTC.

This clonotype has ten or more counts. The chain uses TRBV2 and TRBJ2-7; 11 positions match TRBD1. The CDR3 has 15 residues. Per the germline V gene, CDR1 is SNHLY and CDR2 is FYNNEI. V was clipped by 6 bases and J by 6 bases; unmatched bases: 10. CDR3 loop: CASRPGQGAVGEQYF. For the CDR3, the DNA is TGTGCCAGCAGGCCCGGACAGGGGGCAGTGGGCGAGCAGTACTTC.

This clonotype was recorded many times. The gene calls are TRBV12-3 or TRBV12-4 and TRBJ2-3, with 7 bases matching TRBD2. This CDR3 is 16 amino acids long. V trimming: 7 bases; J trimming: 6 bases; junction bases outside the gene matches: 16. CDR3 DNA sequence: TGTGCCAGCAAAGGCCCCCCGGGGGGAAGGCTTGATACGCAGTATTTT. It yields the protein CASKGPPGGRLDTQYF.

In the case of this clonotype: A much bigger clone sits one base away, suggesting this may be a read error. V and J are TRBV11-3 and TRBJ2-1, with a tentative D call TRBD2 (6 bases). CDR3 length: 14 amino acids. Germline CDR1 is SGHNT and CDR2 is YENEEA. The CDR3 here is CASSLTGAYSEQFF. In DNA form, the CDR3 reads TGTGCCAGCAGCTTAACGGGAGCCTACAGTGAGCAGTTCTTC.

The chain is built from TRBV19 and TRBJ2-7; 8 bases line up with TRBD1. Germline lookup yields CDR1 LNHDA and CDR2 SQIVND (reference sequence). The length of the CDR3 is 13 residues. DNA for the CDR3: TGTGCGACGACAGGGGACCTCTCCTACGAGCAGTACTTC. This sequence encodes CATTGDLSYEQYF.

This clonotype was seen repeatedly, ten times or more. The V and J genes are TRBV18 and TRBJ2-1; the D gene is possibly TRBD2 (6 bases). This CDR3 contains 15 residues. Germline lookup yields CDR1 KGHSH and CDR2 LQKENI. V was shortened by 3 bases and J by 5 bases, with 14 bases between the two germline ends. CDR3 region: CASSPLGSGNNEQFF. CDR3 bases: TGTGCCAGCTCACCCCTGGGTAGCGGAAACAATGAGCAGTTCTTC.